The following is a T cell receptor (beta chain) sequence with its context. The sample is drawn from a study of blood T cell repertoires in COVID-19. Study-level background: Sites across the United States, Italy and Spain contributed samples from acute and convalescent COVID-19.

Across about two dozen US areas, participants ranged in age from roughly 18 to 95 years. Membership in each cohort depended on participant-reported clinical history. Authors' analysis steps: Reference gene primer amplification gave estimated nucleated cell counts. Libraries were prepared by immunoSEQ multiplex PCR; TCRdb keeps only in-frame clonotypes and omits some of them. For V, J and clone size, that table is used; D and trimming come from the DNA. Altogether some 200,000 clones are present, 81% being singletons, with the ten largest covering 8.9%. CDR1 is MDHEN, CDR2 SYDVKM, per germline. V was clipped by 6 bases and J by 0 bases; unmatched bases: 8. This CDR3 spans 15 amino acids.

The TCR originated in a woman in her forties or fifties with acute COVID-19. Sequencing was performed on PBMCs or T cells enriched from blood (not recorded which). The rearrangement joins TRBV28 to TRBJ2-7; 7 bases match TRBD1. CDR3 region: CASSARGQISYEQYF. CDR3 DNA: TGTGCCAGCAGCGCCCGGGGACAGATCTCCTACGAGCAGTACTTC.